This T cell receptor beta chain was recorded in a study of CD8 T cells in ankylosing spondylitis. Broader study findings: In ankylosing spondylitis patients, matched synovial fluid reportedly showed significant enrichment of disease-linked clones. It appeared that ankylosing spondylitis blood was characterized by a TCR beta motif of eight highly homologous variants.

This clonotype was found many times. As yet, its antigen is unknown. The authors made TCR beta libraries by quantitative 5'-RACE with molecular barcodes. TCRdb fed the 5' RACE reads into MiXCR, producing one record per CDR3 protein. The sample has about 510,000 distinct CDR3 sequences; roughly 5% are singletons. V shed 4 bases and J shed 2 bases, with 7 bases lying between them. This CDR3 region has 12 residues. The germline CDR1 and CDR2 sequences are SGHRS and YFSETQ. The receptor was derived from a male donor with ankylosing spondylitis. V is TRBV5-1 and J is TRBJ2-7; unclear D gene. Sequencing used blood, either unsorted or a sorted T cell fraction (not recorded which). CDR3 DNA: TGCGCCAGCAGCGTAAGACCCTACGAGCAGTACTTC. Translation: CASSVRPYEQYF. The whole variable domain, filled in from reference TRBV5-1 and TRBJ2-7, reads KAGVTQTPRYLIKTRGQQVTLSCSPISGHRSVSWYQQTPGQGLQFLFEYFSETQRNKGNFPGRFSGRQFSNSRSEMNVSTLELGDSALYLCASSVRPYEQYFGPGTRLTVT.